The source of this T cell receptor beta chain is a study of vaccination effects on CD4 cells after COVID-19. Comment on this clone: Its target is unknown.

Assay: immunoSEQ multiplex PCR; the TCRdb copy retains only in-frame clones and omits some. The sample contains some 11,000 clones, roughly 74% of which appear only once. CDR1 is MDHEN, CDR2 SYDVKM, per germline. The CDR3 is made up of 15 amino acids. The V and J ends lost 5 bases and 4 bases, in that order; junction bases with no gene match: 7. Expansion of antigen-specific CD4+ T cells with viral peptide pools was carried out by the ViraFEST assay before sequencing. Isolating CD4+ T cells followed ten to eleven days of culture. Vaccine recipients lacked prior SARS-CoV-2 infection and had negative nucleocapsid antibodies.

This TCR derives from a human donor who received a COVID-19 vaccine. V gene TRBV28 combines with J gene TRBJ1-2; 10 positions match TRBD1. Sequenced material: CD4+ T cells from PBMCs cultured with HCoV-229E spike peptides, taken before COVID-19 vaccination. This chain's CDR3 is CASSPADRGGYGYTF. Written as DNA, the CDR3 is TGTGCCAGCAGTCCAGCGGACAGGGGGGGCTATGGCTACACCTTC.